The clone carrying this TCR beta chain occurred many times. Amplification of TCR beta CDR3 regions used RNA as the template. TCR CDR3 regions were first amplified by RT-PCR with HTBI primers. TCRdb re-called the multiplex PCR reads with MiXCR, one entry per CDR3 protein. This table holds 550,000 to 600,000 distinct CDR3 sequences, around 15% found once. Germline V lookup: CDR1 SGHTA, CDR2 FQGNSA. The CDR3 sequence is 14 residues long. The V gene end was trimmed by 2 bases and the J gene end by 8 bases; junction bases not matched to a gene: 7. These data come from a study of T cells in Graves' hyperthyroidism and ophthalmopathy. Study overall: Peripheral blood was secured at the point of initial diagnosis, before any treatment.

Graves' hyperthyroidism is called stable when ophthalmopathy does not progress within 18 months. Sequencing was carried out using blood. The chain uses TRBV7-2 and TRBJ2-7, with 9 positions matching TRBD2. This TCR came from a woman under 30 with Graves' hyperthyroidism. The CDR3 spells CASSLRREGQKQYF. CDR3 coding DNA: TGTGCCAGCAGCTTACGGCGGGAGGGCCAGAAGCAGTACTTC.